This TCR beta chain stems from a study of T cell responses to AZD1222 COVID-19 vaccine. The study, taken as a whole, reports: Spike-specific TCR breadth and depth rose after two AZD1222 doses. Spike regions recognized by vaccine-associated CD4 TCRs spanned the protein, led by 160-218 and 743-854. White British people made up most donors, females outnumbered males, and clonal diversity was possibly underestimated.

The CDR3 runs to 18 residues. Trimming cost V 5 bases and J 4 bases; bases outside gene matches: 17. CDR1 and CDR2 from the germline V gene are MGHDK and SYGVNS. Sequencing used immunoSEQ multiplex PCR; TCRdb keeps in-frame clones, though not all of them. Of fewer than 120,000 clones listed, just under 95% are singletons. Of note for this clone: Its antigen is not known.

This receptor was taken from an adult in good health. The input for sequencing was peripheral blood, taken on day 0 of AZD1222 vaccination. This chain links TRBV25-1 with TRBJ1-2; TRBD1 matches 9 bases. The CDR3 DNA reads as TGTGCCAGCAGTCCTCTTGGACAGGGGTCGCCGTTGGGCTATGGCTACACCTTC. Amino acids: CASSPLGQGSPLGYGYTF.